The clone carrying this T cell receptor beta chain was detected only a few times. Its matching antigen is unknown. These data come from a study of T cells after yellow fever vaccination. Background on the study: Fractions with few cells were prepared using SMART-Seq v4 Ultra Low Input.

Conversion of TCR transcripts into cDNA relied on 5'RACE template switching, which added a universal primer site and UMIs. TCRdb analysed the 5' RACE reads with MiXCR anew, one entry per CDR3 protein. The sample includes fewer than 500,000 distinct CDR3 sequences, around 19% of them seen just once. Study-level results: FACS-sorted repertoires might harbor abundant contaminating clonotypes from the bulk population.

V dropped 6 bases and J dropped 7 bases, with 18 bases sitting between them. The CDR3 spans 13 residues. Germline-derived CDR1 and CDR2 are DFQATT and SNEGSKA (reference sequence). This TCR derives from a man aged 18 to 35 who received the YFV17D yellow fever vaccine. The specimen was PBMCs, collected before the yellow fever booster vaccination. The V and J genes are TRBV20-1 and TRBJ1-2; possibly TRBD1 for D (6 bases). In DNA, the CDR3 is TGCAGTGCACCCCCGAGGGGGGCAAGTGGCTACACCTTC. This encodes CSAPPRGASGYTF.